The present T cell receptor (beta chain) was sequenced within a study of T cells after yellow fever vaccination (dated 2019 in TCRdb). Some background on the complete study: The SMART-Seq v4 Ultra Low Input RNA kit was used to prepare libraries from fractions with low cell numbers. Bulk TCR alpha and beta repertoires were sequenced longitudinally to track T-cell clones before and after primary and booster YFV17D yellow fever vaccination. Two healthy male donors made up the cohort, one aged 18 to 30 years and the other aged 30 to 40 years. Blood samples were taken at several timepoints before and after primary and secondary immunization, and bulk PBMC replicates and cell subsets were isolated.

This specimen's treatment or condition label, interpreted: live attenuated yellow fever vaccine strain. Two biological replicates of bulk PBMCs were collected at each blood-draw timepoint. PBMCs were isolated from peripheral blood using a standard Ficoll-Paque protocol. TriZol was used to extract RNA from bulk PBMCs, CD4 and CD8 fractions, and dextramer-positive and dextramer-negative fractions. The germline V gene gives CDR1 as SGHRS and CDR2 as YFSETQ. The cysteine opens and the phenylalanine closes a CDR3 of 14 amino acids. CDR3 DNA is the only sequence kept; it has 42 bases, read in frame from the first base. Trimming takes 0 bases from V and 4 bases from J, and the germline ends sit 10 bases apart. The full study reports these points: Computational filtering was required because FACS-sorted repertoires could contain abundant contaminating clonotypes from the bulk population. Because only a couple of donors were included in the study, the extent to which the findings can be generalized is limited. A small share of clonotypes was detected in both CD4 and CD8 compartments, with the overlap likely arising from convergent recombination. Compared with the primary T-cell response, the secondary T-cell response was faster but weaker, reaching its peak on day 5 rather than on day 15. Most clones expanded after primary vaccination (around 97% of CD4 and over 80% of CD8) were re-detected after the booster, suggesting that broad memory maintenance occurred.

TCR cDNA was synthesized by 5'RACE template switching, through which a universal primer site and unique molecular identifiers were introduced. cDNA synthesis was primed from both the TCR alpha and TCR beta constant segments. Library amplification involved two PCR steps, and the second step added sample barcodes and sequencing adapters. Sequencing of the libraries was done on either Illumina HiSeq 2500 (2x100 bp) or NovaSeq (2x150 bp). As for the original processing: Reads were demultiplexed and collapsed into UMI consensus sequences with MIGEC, and V(D)J alignment was performed with MiXCR. Vaccine-responding clonotypes were identified with edgeR using replicate PBMC samples, with FDR below 0.01 and a log2 fold change above 5 up to day 15 being required. Bulk clonotypes were assigned CD4 or CD8 identity according to which sequenced CD4 or CD8 repertoire held them at higher abundance. The public reads were run again by TCRdb, first through fastp at Q25 and then through MiXCR, and only productive beta chains were kept. Each record represents a unique CDR3 protein, reported with the most common genes and DNA among its rows. The V and J calls come from TCRdb's annotation, not from the publication. This sample holds 450,000 to 600,000 distinct CDR3 sequences; roughly a sixth were observed only once. The ten largest account for roughly a sixth of the sample.

This clonotype was detected ten times or more. There is no known antigen for this receptor. Per-base qualities were not stored, and no clone one base away is much larger. The V and J segments used are TRBV5-1 and TRBJ1-1; the D gene is perhaps TRBD1, from 5 matching bases. The sequence was collected from a man between 18 and 29 years old who received the YFV17D yellow fever vaccine. Specimen: PBMCs, collected 4 to 6 days after the first yellow fever vaccination. The DNA sequence is given as TGCGCCAGCAGCTTGGGAGGGGTGAGCACTGAAGCTTTCTTT. Its translation is CASSLGGVSTEAFF.